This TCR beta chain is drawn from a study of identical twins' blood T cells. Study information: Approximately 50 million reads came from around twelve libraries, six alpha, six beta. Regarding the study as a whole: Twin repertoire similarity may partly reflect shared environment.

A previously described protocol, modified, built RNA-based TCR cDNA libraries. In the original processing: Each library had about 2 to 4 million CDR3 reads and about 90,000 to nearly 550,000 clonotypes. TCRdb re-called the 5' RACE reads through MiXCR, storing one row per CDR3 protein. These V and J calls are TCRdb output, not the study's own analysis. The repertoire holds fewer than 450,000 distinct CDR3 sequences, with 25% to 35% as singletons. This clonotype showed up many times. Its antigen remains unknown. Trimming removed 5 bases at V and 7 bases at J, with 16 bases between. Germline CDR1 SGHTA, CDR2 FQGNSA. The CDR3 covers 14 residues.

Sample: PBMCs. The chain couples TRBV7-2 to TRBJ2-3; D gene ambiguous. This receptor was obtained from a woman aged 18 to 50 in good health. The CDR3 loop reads CASSIWTTSYTQYF. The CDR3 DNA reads TGTGCCAGCAGCATCTGGACCACCAGTTATACGCAGTATTTT.